This passage covers 25 T cell receptor beta chains from one sample sequenced in a study of T cells in Graves' hyperthyroidism and ophthalmopathy. Amplification of TCR beta CDR3 regions was performed using RNA transcripts as template. The HTBI primer set served for first-round RT-PCR of the TCR CDR3. TCRdb fed the multiplex PCR reads into MiXCR, producing one record per CDR3 protein. This repertoire shows 490,000 or so distinct CDR3 sequences, 40% to 50% found once; its top ten account for around 47%. The sequenced sample consisted of peripheral blood or thyroid tissue (not recorded which). The receptors here all came from an adult woman with Graves' disease, either hyperthyroidism or ophthalmopathy (not recorded which).

This clonotype occurred many times. The DNA for the CDR3 is TGTGCCATCAGCAAATCCACAGGGCAGGAGACCCAGTACTTC. It yields the protein CAISKSTGQETQYF. This chain joins TRBV10-3 and TRBJ2-5, with D tentatively TRBD1 (6 bases). CDR3 length: 14 amino acids. V lost 6 bases to trimming and J lost 5 bases, with 16 bases between them. Germline V lookup: CDR1 ENHRY, CDR2 SYGVKD.

This clonotype turned up a few times. One junction end does not reproduce the germline sequence, and a read error may be involved. The rearrangement links TRBV7-9 to TRBJ1-1; the match to TRBD1 covers 7 bases. From germline, CDR1 is SEHNR and CDR2 FQNEAQ (reference sequence). The CDR3 runs to 15 residues. The CDR3 DNA sequence: TGTGCCAGCAGCCCCAACAGGGGAGAGAACACTGAGGCTTTCTTT. It encodes CASSPNRGENTEAFF.

Only a few counts were recorded for this clonotype. The V gene is TRBV5-1, the J gene TRBJ1-2; D gene ambiguous. Looked up from germline, CDR1 is SGHRS and CDR2 is YFSETQ. Trimming shortened V by 1 base and J by 12 bases, and 19 bases separated the two germline ends. The CDR3 is 14 amino acids. CDR3 sequence reads: CASSLKDSSSGNTF. The CDR3 DNA sequence: TGCGCCAGCAGCTTGAAGGACTCGAGCTCTGGAAACACCTTC.

The sample holds a few counts of this clonotype. The CDR3 is CASRTIEQEAFF. CDR3 in DNA: TGTGCCAGCAGGACGATTGAACAAGAAGCTTTCTTT. The gene calls are TRBV28 and TRBJ1-1; D unclear. V shed 6 bases and J shed 8 bases, with 13 bases lying between them. The CDR3 runs 12 residues. Germline V gene lookup returns CDR1 MDHEN and CDR2 SYDVKM. The whole variable domain, filled in from reference TRBV28 and TRBJ1-1, reads DVKVTQSSRYLVKRTGEKVFLECVQDMDHENMFWYRQDPGLGLRLIYFSYDVKMKEKGDIPEGYSVSREKKERFSLILESASTNQTSMYLCASRTIEQEAFFGQGTRLTVV.

This clonotype was seen at least ten times. The chain couples TRBV9 to TRBJ2-7; 7 bases agree with TRBD1. V shed 0 bases and J 3 bases; nucleotides not matched to a gene: 6. From germline, CDR1 is SGDLS and CDR2 YYNGEE. This CDR3 region has 15 residues. CDR3 protein: CASSVGLQGNYEQYF. The CDR3, as DNA: TGTGCCAGCAGCGTAGGATTACAGGGGAACTACGAGCAGTACTTC. The full variable domain, in which reference TRBV9 and TRBJ2-7 provide the parts outside the CDR3, is DSGVTQTPKHLITATGQRVTLRCSPRSGDLSVYWYQQSLDQGLQFLIQYYNGEERAKGNILERFSAQQFPDLHSELNLSSLELGDSALYFCASSVGLQGNYEQYFGPGTRLTVT.

This chain joins TRBV6-1 and TRBJ2-6; no firm D call. CDR3 size: 15 residues. Trimming took 5 bases from V and 2 from J, leaving 10 bases between them. Germline V gives CDR1 MNHNS, CDR2 SASEGT. In DNA, the CDR3 is TGTGCCAGCAGTCTTATGGTCGCTGGGGCCAACGTCCTGACTTTC. It translates to CASSLMVAGANVLTF.

The chain is built from TRBV5-5 and TRBJ2-5; perhaps D is TRBD1 or TRBD2 (5 bases each). This CDR3 is built from 12 residues. CDR1 and CDR2 (germline): SGHKS, YYEKEE (reference sequence). V gave up 3 bases and J gave up 4 bases, with 7 bases separating them. The CDR3, as DNA: TGTGCCAGCAGCTGGGGGTCAGAGACCCAGTACTTC. Amino acids: CASSWGSETQYF.

This clonotype was detected ten times or more. The chain combines TRBV5-1 with TRBJ1-2, with TRBD1 matching over 9 bases. The germline V gene encodes CDR1 SGHRS and CDR2 YFSETQ. J gave up 8 bases and V 4 bases, and 6 bases lay outside the gene matches. The CDR3 extends over 13 amino acids. The DNA for the CDR3 is TGCGCCAGCAGCACGGACAGGGGATGGGGCTACACCTTC. It specifies CASSTDRGWGYTF.

This clonotype was picked up a small number of times. The CDR3 loop is CATRARQGIEKLFF. The DNA of the CDR3 is TGTGCCACCAGGGCCCGGCAGGGGATTGAAAAACTGTTTTTT. The chain recombines TRBV15 with TRBJ1-4; D may be TRBD1 (6 bases). CDR3 length: 14 amino acids. Germline V gene data show CDR1 as LNHNV and CDR2 as YYDKDF (reference sequence). Trimming shortened V by 6 bases and J by 7 bases, and 15 bases separated the two germline ends.

This clonotype was seen ten or more times. A clone one base away is much larger, so this may be a read error. The chain is built from TRBV27 and TRBJ1-1; D gene unclear. Germline V gene data show CDR1 as MNHEY and CDR2 as SMNVEV (reference sequence). The CDR3 spans 14 residues. Trimming pared 6 bases from V and 0 bases from J, leaving 11 bases between. The chain's CDR3 is CASSPPGMNTEAFF. The CDR3 DNA reads TGTGCCAGCAGCCCACCGGGGATGAACACTGAAGCTTTCTTT.

At least ten counts were recorded for this clonotype. V gene TRBV29-1 combines with J gene TRBJ2-5; 7 bases are a match to TRBD1. Germline CDR1 reads SQVTM; CDR2 reads ANQGSEA. This CDR3 comprises 14 residues. Trimming at V came to 6 bases and at J to 5 bases, leaving 12 bases not matched to a gene. The CDR3 DNA reads as TGCAGCGTCCGGGACAGTTATTTATCCGAGACCCAGTACTTC. Amino acid sequence: CSVRDSYLSETQYF.

This chain uses TRBV29-1 with TRBJ1-2; D remains ambiguous. Germline CDR1 is SQVTM and CDR2 is ANQGSEA. The CDR3 runs to 12 residues. Between the trimmed V and J ends, which lost 3 bases and 5 bases, there was a span of 10 bases. This chain's CDR3 is CSVEPGGYGYTF. The CDR3, as DNA: TGCAGCGTTGAGCCGGGAGGGTATGGCTACACCTTC.

This clonotype was observed a handful of times. This may be a read error, as it is one base from a much larger clone. This chain uses TRBV5-4 with TRBJ1-1; D is uncertain. The CDR3 is 14 residues long. V dropped 3 bases and J dropped 5 bases, with 14 bases sitting between them. Germline-derived CDR1 and CDR2 are SGHNT and YYREEE (reference sequence). This CDR3 reads CASSSSGEWTEAFF. The CDR3 DNA reads TGTGCCAGCAGCTCATCCGGGGAGTGGACTGAAGCTTTCTTT. The variable domain in full, with the rest retrieved from reference TRBV5-4 and TRBJ1-1, is ETGVTQSPTHLIKTRGQQVTLRCSSQSGHNTVSWYQQALGQGPQFIFQYYREEENGRGNFPPRFSGLQFPNYSSELNVNALELDDSALYLCASSSSGEWTEAFFGQGTRLTVV.

This rearrangement joins TRBV7-3 to TRBJ2-5, with 10 bases that match TRBD2. J was trimmed by 6 bases and V by 5 bases; bases with no gene match: 6. The CDR3 sequence is 14 residues long. Germline V gives CDR1 SGHTA, CDR2 FQGTGA. As DNA, the CDR3 is TGTGCCAGCAGCCATCTAGCGGGAGAACAGACCCAGTACTTC. This sequence encodes CASSHLAGEQTQYF.

Turning to this clonotype: This could be a read error, since a much larger clone is one nucleotide away. The chain uses TRBV7-9 and TRBJ2-7; 12 bases are shared with TRBD2. This CDR3 comprises 17 residues. The junction had 14 bases not matched to a gene; V was cut back by 5 bases and J by 6 bases. Germline V gene lookup returns CDR1 SEHNR and CDR2 FQNEAQ (reference sequence). CDR3 sequence reads: CASSPRTGTSGYGEQYF. CDR3 DNA sequence: TGTGCCAGCAGCCCAAGAACCGGGACTAGCGGGTACGGCGAGCAGTACTTC. Together with reference TRBV7-9 and TRBJ2-7, the CDR3 gives the full variable domain: DTGVSQNPRHKITKRGQNVTFRCDPISEHNRLYWYRQTLGQGPEFLTYFQNEAQLEKSRLLSDRFSAERPKGSFSTLEIQRTEQGDSAMYLCASSPRTGTSGYGEQYFGPGTRLTVT.

This clonotype was recorded many times. V usage is TRBV9 and J usage is TRBJ2-3, with D possibly TRBD2 on 6 matching bases. The V end lost 2 bases, the J end lost 6 bases, and 16 bases lay between the germline ends. The germline V gene has CDR1 SGDLS and CDR2 YYNGEE. The CDR3 has 15 amino acids. The CDR3 nucleotides read TGTGCCAGCAGCGTTGGGACTCCGCCCCGGGATACGCAGTATTTT. It yields the protein CASSVGTPPRDTQYF.

Ten or more counts support this clonotype. V and J are TRBV14 and TRBJ2-7; no clear D gene. Looked up from germline, CDR1 is SGHDN and CDR2 is FVKESK. This CDR3 comprises 13 residues. V lost 0 bases, J lost 4 bases, and 7 bases lay in between. DNA of the CDR3: TGTGCCAGCAGCCAAGATCTTTTTTACGAGCAGTACTTC. Protein product: CASSQDLFYEQYF.

Remarks on this clonotype: This CDR3 is missing its conserved last phenylalanine or tryptophan, likely due to a read error. Because the CDR3's place on the DNA is in doubt, the DNA is left out and the CDR3 is given as listed by TCRdb. The chain employs TRBV5-5 and TRBJ2-6. Per the germline V gene, CDR1 is SGHKS and CDR2 is YYEKEE (reference sequence). The CDR3 is 15 residues long, ends included. The CDR3 loop reads CASSKGNSGANVLVL.

As concerns this clonotype: The conserved final phenylalanine or tryptophan is absent from the CDR3, which likely points to a read error. The CDR3 protein is CASRLEMAYGYTL. The CDR3 region has the DNA TGTGCCAGCAGATTAGAGATGGCATATGGCTACACCCTC. The chain recombines TRBV7-8 with TRBJ1-2; D uncertain. CDR1 is SGHVS and CDR2 is FQNEAQ in the germline V gene. This CDR3 contains 13 residues.

This clonotype has ten or more counts. The chain couples TRBV6-5 to TRBJ1-4; tentatively, D is TRBD1 (6 bases). Trimming stripped 4 bases from V and 3 bases from J, with 12 bases between. This CDR3 region has 15 residues. Germline CDR1 and CDR2: MNHEY and SVGAGI. CDR3 amino acids: CASSSRGASNEKLFF. DNA for the CDR3: TGTGCCAGCAGTTCCAGGGGCGCGTCTAATGAAAAACTGTTTTTT.

The chain employs TRBV10-3 and TRBJ1-2; perhaps TRBD1 as D (5 bases). Germline V gene sequence: CDR1 ENHRY, CDR2 SYGVKD. The CDR3 loop spans 13 amino acids. V was clipped by 7 bases and J by 8 bases, with 17 bases between them. Written as DNA, the CDR3 is TGTGCCATCACCGCAGGGTTAGGAGGAGGCTACACCTTC. It encodes CAITAGLGGGYTF.

This clonotype was seen a handful of times. The genes are TRBV20-1 and TRBJ2-7; 9 positions agree with TRBD2. Germline assignment: CDR1 DFQATT and CDR2 SNEGSKA (reference sequence). V trimming: 3 bases; J trimming: 5 bases; junction bases outside the gene matches: 11. The CDR3 loop spans 15 amino acids. CDR3 sequence (DNA): TGCAGTGCTAGCGGAACGGGACTAGCACCCAACGAGCAGTACTTC. It translates to CSASGTGLAPNEQYF.

This clonotype was seen more than once but under ten times. The chain carries TRBV10-3 and TRBJ1-1; D gene uncertain. Looked up from germline, CDR1 is ENHRY and CDR2 is SYGVKD. The CDR3 loop spans 13 amino acids. V lost 11 bases and J lost 1, with 14 bases in between. This chain's CDR3 is CARHGSRNTEAFF. For the CDR3, the DNA is TGTGCCCGACACGGTTCCAGGAACACTGAAGCTTTCTTT.

The chain uses TRBV7-9 and TRBJ1-2, with TRBD1 matching 10 bases. This CDR3 has 17 residues. The junction had 9 bases not matched to a gene; V was cut back by 5 bases and J by 0 bases. Germline CDR1 is SEHNR and CDR2 is FQNEAQ (reference sequence). CDR3 nucleotides: TGTGCCAGCAGCCACCGGGACAGGGGTTGGACTAACTATGGCTACACCTTC. It encodes CASSHRDRGWTNYGYTF.

The chain couples TRBV7-9 to TRBJ2-1, with 7 positions matching TRBD2. V gave up 5 bases and J gave up 0 bases; unmatched junction bases: 7. The CDR3 extends over 16 amino acids. Germline loops: CDR1 SEHNR, CDR2 FQNEAQ (reference sequence). CDR3 sequence: CASSLAGTNSYNEQFF. In DNA, the CDR3 is TGTGCCAGCAGCCTCGCTGGGACTAACTCCTACAATGAGCAGTTCTTC.